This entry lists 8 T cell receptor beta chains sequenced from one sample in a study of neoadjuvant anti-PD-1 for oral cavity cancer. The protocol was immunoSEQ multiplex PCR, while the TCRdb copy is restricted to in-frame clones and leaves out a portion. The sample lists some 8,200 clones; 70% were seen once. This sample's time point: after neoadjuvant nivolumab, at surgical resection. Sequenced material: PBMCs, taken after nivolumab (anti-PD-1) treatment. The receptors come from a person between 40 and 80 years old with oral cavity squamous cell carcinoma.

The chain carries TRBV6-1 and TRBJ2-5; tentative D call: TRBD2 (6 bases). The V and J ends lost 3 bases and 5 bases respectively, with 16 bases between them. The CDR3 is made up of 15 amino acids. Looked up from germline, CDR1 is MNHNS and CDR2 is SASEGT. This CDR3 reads CASSDGGAGGETQYF. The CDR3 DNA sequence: TGTGCCAGCAGTGATGGCGGGGCTGGGGGGGAGACCCAGTACTTC.

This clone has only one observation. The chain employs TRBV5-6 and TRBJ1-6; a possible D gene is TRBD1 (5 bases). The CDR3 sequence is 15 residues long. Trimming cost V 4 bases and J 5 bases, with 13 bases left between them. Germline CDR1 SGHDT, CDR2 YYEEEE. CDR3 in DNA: TGTGCCAGCAGCGGCGGGAGGGGCAATAATTCACCCCTCCACTTT. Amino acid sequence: CASSGGRGNNSPLHF.

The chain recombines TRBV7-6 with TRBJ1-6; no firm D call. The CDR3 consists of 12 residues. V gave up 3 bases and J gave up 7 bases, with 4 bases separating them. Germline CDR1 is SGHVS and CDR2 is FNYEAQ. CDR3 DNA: TGTGCCAGCAGCTTGACCAATTCACCCCTCCACTTT. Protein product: CASSLTNSPLHF.

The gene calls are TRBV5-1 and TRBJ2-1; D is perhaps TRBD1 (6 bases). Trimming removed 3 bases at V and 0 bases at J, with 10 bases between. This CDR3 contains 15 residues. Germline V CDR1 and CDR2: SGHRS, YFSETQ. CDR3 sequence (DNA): TGCGCCAGCAGCTCCAGGGGTAGCTCCTACAATGAGCAGTTCTTC. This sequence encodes CASSSRGSSYNEQFF.

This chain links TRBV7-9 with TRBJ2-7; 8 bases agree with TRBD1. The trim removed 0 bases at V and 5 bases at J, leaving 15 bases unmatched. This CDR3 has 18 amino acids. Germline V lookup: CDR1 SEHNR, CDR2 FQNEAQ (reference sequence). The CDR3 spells CASSLALDRVNFNDEQYF. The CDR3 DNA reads TGTGCCAGCAGCTTAGCCCTGGACAGGGTCAATTTTAATGACGAGCAGTACTTC. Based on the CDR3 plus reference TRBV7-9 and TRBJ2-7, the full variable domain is DTGVSQNPRHKITKRGQNVTFRCDPISEHNRLYWYRQTLGQGPEFLTYFQNEAQLEKSRLLSDRFSAERPKGSFSTLEIQRTEQGDSAMYLCASSLALDRVNFNDEQYFGPGTRLTVT.

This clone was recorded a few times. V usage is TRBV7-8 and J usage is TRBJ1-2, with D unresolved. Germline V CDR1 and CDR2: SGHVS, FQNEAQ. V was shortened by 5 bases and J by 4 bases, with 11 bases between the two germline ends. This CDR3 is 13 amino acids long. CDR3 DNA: TGTGCCAGCAGCGGCACCGGGCCCTATGGCTACACCTTC. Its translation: CASSGTGPYGYTF.

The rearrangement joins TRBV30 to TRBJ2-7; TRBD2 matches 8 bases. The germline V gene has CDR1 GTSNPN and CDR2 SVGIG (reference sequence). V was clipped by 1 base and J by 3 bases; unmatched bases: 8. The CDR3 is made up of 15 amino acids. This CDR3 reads CAWSGGSGVYYEQYF. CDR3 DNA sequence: TGTGCCTGGAGTGGGGGTAGCGGGGTTTACTACGAGCAGTACTTC.

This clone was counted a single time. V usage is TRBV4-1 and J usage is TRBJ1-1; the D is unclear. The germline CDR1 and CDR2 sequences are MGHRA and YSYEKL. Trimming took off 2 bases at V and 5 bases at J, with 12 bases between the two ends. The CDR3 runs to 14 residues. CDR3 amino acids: CASSQSEERTEAFF. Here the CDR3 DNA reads TGCGCCAGCAGCCAATCCGAGGAACGAACTGAAGCTTTCTTT.